This T cell receptor (beta chain) was obtained from a study of CD8 T cells in ankylosing spondylitis. TCRdb recomputed calls from the 5' RACE reads with MiXCR, one row per CDR3 protein. This sample has nearly 250,000 distinct CDR3 sequences; roughly 32% occur once, and the top ten carry around 4%. Unmatched junction bases numbered 2, after V lost 0 bases and J lost 7 bases. The CDR3 is 13 residues long. The TCR sequence derives from a male donor with ankylosing spondylitis or in good health (not recorded which). Sequencing used blood, either unsorted or a sorted T cell fraction (not recorded which). The chain joins TRBV12-3 or TRBV12-4 to TRBJ1-2; 7 nucleotides agree with TRBD1. The CDR3 DNA reads as TGTGCCAGCAGTTTAGCGCAGGGGGGTGGCTACACCTTC. Residues: CASSLAQGGGYTF.